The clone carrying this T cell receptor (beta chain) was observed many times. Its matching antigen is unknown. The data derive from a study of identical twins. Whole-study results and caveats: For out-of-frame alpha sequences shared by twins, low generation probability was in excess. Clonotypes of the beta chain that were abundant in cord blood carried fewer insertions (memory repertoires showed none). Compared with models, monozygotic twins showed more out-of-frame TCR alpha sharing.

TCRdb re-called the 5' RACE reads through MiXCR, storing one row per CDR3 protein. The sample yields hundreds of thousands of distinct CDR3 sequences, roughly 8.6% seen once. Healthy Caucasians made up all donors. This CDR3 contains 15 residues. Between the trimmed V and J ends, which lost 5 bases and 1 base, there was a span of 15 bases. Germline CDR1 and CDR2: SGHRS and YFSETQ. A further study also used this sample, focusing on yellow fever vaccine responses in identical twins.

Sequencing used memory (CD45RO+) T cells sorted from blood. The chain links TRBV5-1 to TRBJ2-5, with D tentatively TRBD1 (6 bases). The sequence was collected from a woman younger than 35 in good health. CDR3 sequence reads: CASRRFTGSQETQYF. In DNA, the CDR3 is TGCGCCAGCAGGCGGTTTACAGGGAGCCAAGAGACCCAGTACTTC.